The 6 T cell receptor beta chains below all came from one sample that was sequenced in a study of regulatory T cells in long-lasting Graves disease. Specified time point: newly diagnosed GD, antithyroid drugs for less than 3 months. Generation of the TCR library employed RNA extracted from PBMCs. Arm-PCR with iRepertoire HTBI primers amplified the CDR3 regions for these TCR beta libraries. TCRdb redid the calling of the multiplex PCR reads with MiXCR, one entry per CDR3 protein. Counted here are about 220,000 distinct CDR3 sequences, around 19% occurring once; the ten biggest clones make up about 11%. These same data were also listed under a study on T cells in Graves' hyperthyroidism and ophthalmopathy.

The source was peripheral blood mononuclear cells (PBMCs), collected at new diagnosis, from a patient treated with antithyroid drugs. The receptors were sampled from a woman in her 30s with Graves disease.

This clonotype was counted at least ten times. The V and J genes are TRBV3-1 and TRBJ1-5; D might be TRBD1 (6 bases). V lost 1 base and J 2 bases, leaving 9 bases between the germline ends. Germline CDR1 LGHDT, CDR2 YNNKEL (reference sequence). The CDR3 runs 15 residues. As DNA, the CDR3 is TGTGCCAGCAGCCAAGGGGGGCTAGGCAATCAGCCCCAGCATTTT. Translation: CASSQGGLGNQPQHF.

This clonotype was seen repeatedly, ten times or more. This sequence joins TRBV12-5 and TRBJ1-5, with a possible D match to TRBD1 (5 bases). CDR1 is LGHNT, CDR2 FRNRAP, per germline. Trimming pared 0 bases from V and 6 bases from J, leaving 15 bases between. The CDR3 totals 16 residues. CDR3 protein: CASGLVLGRDSQPQHF. Written as DNA, the CDR3 is TGTGCTAGTGGTTTGGTACTGGGCAGGGACTCTCAGCCCCAGCATTTT.

Regarding this clonotype: One end of the junction does not line up with germline, which may come from a read error. The V and J genes are TRBV7-7 and TRBJ1-5; D unresolved. Germline lookup yields CDR1 SSHAT and CDR2 FNYEAQ (reference sequence). CDR3 length: 13 residues. This CDR3 reads CASSLAVGQPQHF. The CDR3 DNA follows: TGTGCTAGCAGCTTAGCCGTTGGCCAGCCCCAGCATTTT.

This clonotype was observed at least ten times. The chain couples TRBV11-1 to TRBJ2-2; 11 bases line up with TRBD2. The germline CDR1 and CDR2 sequences are SGHAT and FQDESV (reference sequence). Trimming cost V 3 bases and J 0 bases; bases outside gene matches: 6. The CDR3 has 18 amino acids. As DNA, the CDR3 is TGTGCCAGCAGCTTTCCGGGACTAGCGGAATCGAACACCGGGGAGCTGTTTTTT. This gives the protein CASSFPGLAESNTGELFF.

The chain uses TRBV6-5 and TRBJ2-7; 12 bases align to TRBD2. The V segment lost 0 bases and the J segment 3 bases; nucleotides outside the gene matches: 12. Germline V gives CDR1 MNHEY, CDR2 SVGAGI. The CDR3 has 19 residues. The CDR3 nucleotides are TGTGCCAGCAGTTACTCGAGGACTAGCGGGACCCGAAATGGCTACGAGCAGTACTTC. This sequence encodes CASSYSRTSGTRNGYEQYF.

This clonotype has ten or more counts. Germline is not matched at one junction end, which may reflect a read error. The V call is TRBV5-1, the J call TRBJ1-2; D is undetermined. Germline lookup yields CDR1 SGHRS and CDR2 YFSETQ. There are 11 residues in the CDR3. CDR3 sequence: CASSPGYGYTF. For the CDR3, the DNA is TGTGCCAGCAGCCCTGGATATGGCTACACCTTC.